This T cell receptor (beta chain) was sequenced in a study of CD8 T cells in Susac syndrome. In the study overall: Patients with Susac syndrome were therapy-naive, on corticosteroids, or on intravenous immunoglobulin alone at blood draw. Broader study findings: Individuals included in the TCR sequencing and HLA analysis were acknowledged by the study to be relatively few in number.

After extraction with the RNeasy kit, about 0.45 to 1 ug of the RNA was reverse transcribed using random hexamers. TCRdb reprocessed the immunoSEQ multiplex PCR reads with MiXCR, giving one entry per CDR3 protein. The sample consists of about 180,000 distinct CDR3 sequences, roughly 95% of them appearing once. CDR1 is SNHLY, CDR2 FYNNEI, per germline. The CDR3 covers 14 residues. The ends were cut back, 3 bases at V and 5 bases at J, with 13 bases in the middle. In regard to this clonotype: Its antigen remains unidentified.

Sequencing was performed on CD4+ T cells from PBMCs. V usage is TRBV2 and J usage is TRBJ2-5; the D call may be TRBD1 or TRBD2 (5 bases each). The clonotype originates from a human donor with Susac syndrome. Written as DNA, the CDR3 is TGTGCCAGCAGTGAGCAGGGAGCGCGGGAGACCCAGTACTTC. This gives the protein CASSEQGARETQYF. The whole variable domain, filled in from reference TRBV2 and TRBJ2-5, reads EPEVTQTPSHQVTQMGQEVILRCVPISNHLYFYWYRQILGQKVEFLVSFYNNEISEKSEIFDDQFSVERPDGSNFTLKIRSTKLEDSAMYFCASSEQGARETQYFGPGTRLLVL.